These 13 T cell receptor beta chains were sequenced from one sample in a study of molecular identifiers for immune sequencing clone quantification. TCRdb ran MiXCR on the PCR reads and lists one entry per CDR3 protein. The sample holds more than 450,000 distinct CDR3 sequences; about a fifth are singletons and the top ten take 0.7% to 0.95%. The sample comprised naive CD8+ T cells from blood, with Jurkat cell RNA spiked in. Subset noted: FACS-sorted CD8+CD4-CCR7+CD45RA+ naive T cells. These receptor sequences come from a human donor in good health. Some libraries in this study had Jurkat cell RNA spiked in.

In nucleotides, the CDR3 is TGTGCCAGCAGCTTCGGGACAAGGGGCGAGCAGTACTTC. Its protein is CASSFGTRGEQYF. This chain links TRBV11-2 with TRBJ2-7; possibly TRBD1 for D (6 bases). The CDR3 contains 13 residues. The V end lost 3 bases, the J end lost 6 bases, and 12 bases lay between the germline ends. The germline V gene encodes CDR1 SGHAT and CDR2 FQNNGV.

CDR3 protein: CASSLAPDFPYNEQFF. Here the CDR3 DNA reads TGTGCCAGCAGCTTAGCCCCCGACTTTCCCTACAATGAGCAGTTCTTC. The chain links TRBV11-1 to TRBJ2-1; no definite D call. The CDR3 is made up of 16 amino acids. Germline V lookup: CDR1 SGHAT, CDR2 FQDESV (reference sequence). The V and J ends lost 0 bases and 2 bases respectively, with 11 bases between them.

In its sample, this clonotype was seen a few times. This chain connects TRBV30 to TRBJ2-5; 7 bases are shared with TRBD1. The CDR3 has 17 amino acids. From germline, CDR1 is GTSNPN and CDR2 SVGIG (reference sequence). The V and J ends lost 3 bases and 1 base, in that order; junction bases with no gene match: 14. CDR3 DNA: TGTGCCTGGAGCGCACTGGGGCAGGGGGTAGGCCAAGAGACCCAGTACTTC. This encodes CAWSALGQGVGQETQYF.

This clonotype was seen a few times. The V gene is TRBV27, the J gene TRBJ1-2, with D unclear. Germline CDR1 and CDR2: MNHEY and SMNVEV (reference sequence). The germline V and J ends were trimmed by 2 bases and 2 bases, with 6 bases remaining between them. This CDR3 contains 13 residues. This chain's CDR3 is CASSLKQNYGYTF. The CDR3 region has the DNA TGTGCCAGCAGTTTAAAACAGAACTATGGCTACACCTTC.

In its sample, this clonotype was seen a few times. V and J are TRBV6-5 and TRBJ1-3; D is possibly TRBD1 (5 bases). Trimming cost V 7 bases and J 4 bases, with 17 bases left between them. Germline CDR1 is MNHEY and CDR2 is SVGAGI. CDR3 length: 15 amino acids. The CDR3 DNA sequence: TGTGCCAGCATCCCCCTGGGAGGGGTCGGAAACACCATATATTTT. It yields the protein CASIPLGGVGNTIYF.

The gene calls are TRBV20-1 and TRBJ2-7; TRBD2 agrees at 15 bases. There are 16 residues in the CDR3. Unmatched junction bases numbered 7, after V lost 6 bases and J lost 1 base. Germline V gene data show CDR1 as DFQATT and CDR2 as SNEGSKA (reference sequence). Here the CDR3 reads CSAKGLAGGVSYEQYF. The CDR3 coding sequence is TGCAGTGCCAAGGGACTAGCGGGAGGTGTATCCTACGAGCAGTACTTC.

The rearrangement links TRBV27 to TRBJ2-7; D may correspond to TRBD1 or TRBD2 (6 bases each). From germline, CDR1 is MNHEY and CDR2 SMNVEV (reference sequence). The CDR3 contains 15 residues. Trimming shortened V by 8 bases and J by 1 base, and 18 bases separated the two germline ends. The CDR3 DNA reads as TGTGCCAGCTACCCCGGATGGGGGGCGTCCTACGAGCAGTACTTC. It specifies CASYPGWGASYEQYF.

This clonotype occurred a few times. The CDR3 loop reads CASSQDYSPLIDSPLHF. The CDR3 DNA reads as TGCGCCAGCAGCCAAGATTACAGCCCGTTAATAGATTCACCCCTCCACTTT. The rearrangement uses TRBV4-1 and TRBJ1-6, with D uncertain. The length of the CDR3 is 17 residues. The germline V gene has CDR1 MGHRA and CDR2 YSYEKL. Between the trimmed V and J ends, which lost 0 bases and 8 bases, there was a span of 17 bases.

This clonotype appeared a few times. The chain uses TRBV6-1 and TRBJ2-7, with no clear D. Per the germline V gene, CDR1 is MNHNS and CDR2 is SASEGT. The CDR3 consists of 13 residues. Trimming took off 6 bases at V and 4 bases at J, with 13 bases between the two ends. For the CDR3, the DNA is TGTGCCAGCAGCCCCGATTTGAAGTACGAGCAGTACTTC. It is translated as CASSPDLKYEQYF.

The gene calls are TRBV6-1 and TRBJ2-7; a possible D gene is TRBD1 (6 bases). Germline CDR1 MNHNS, CDR2 SASEGT. Trimming removed 0 bases from V and 6 bases from J, with 15 bases in between. The CDR3 sequence is 15 residues long. The CDR3 region has the DNA TGTGCCAGCAGTGAAGCCGCGCAGGGGTCTTTCGAGCAGTACTTC. Residues: CASSEAAQGSFEQYF.

The CDR3 spells CASTSDNHPSTDTQYF. The CDR3 DNA follows: TGTGCCAGCACCTCCGACAATCACCCTAGCACAGATACGCAGTATTTT. The chain couples TRBV12-3 or TRBV12-4 to TRBJ2-3; D gene uncertain. This CDR3 region has 16 residues. Trimming pared 7 bases from V and 0 bases from J, leaving 17 bases between.

Regarding this clonotype: The junction departs from the called germline gene at one end, perhaps through a read error. V gene TRBV28 combines with J gene TRBJ2-1; D remains unclear. The CDR3 sequence is 13 residues long. CDR1 is MDHEN and CDR2 is SYDVKM in the germline V gene. The CDR3 sequence: CASSLVSYNERFF. Here the CDR3 DNA reads TGTGCCAGCAGTTTAGTATCGTACAATGAGCGGTTCTTC.

This clonotype was counted a few times. The chain combines TRBV19 with TRBJ1-1; D ambiguous. The CDR3 is 13 amino acids. V lost 7 bases, J lost 1 base, and 10 bases lay in between. CDR1 and CDR2 from the germline V gene are LNHDA and SQIVND (reference sequence). The CDR3 here is CASKVGRNTEAFF. The CDR3 DNA is TGTGCCAGTAAGGTAGGGAGGAACACTGAAGCTTTCTTT. The entire variable domain, with the rest obtained from reference TRBV19 and TRBJ1-1, is as follows: DGGITQSPKYLFRKEGQNVTLSCEQNLNHDAMYWYRQDPGQGLRLIYYSQIVNDFQKGDIAEGYSVSREKKESFPLTVTSAQKNPTAFYLCASKVGRNTEAFFGQGTRLTVV.